The 8 T cell receptor beta chains below were found in one sample sequenced in a study of T cell repertoires in cytomegalovirus infection. MiXCR was run by TCRdb on the reads, yielding one entry per CDR3 protein. Of under 250,000 distinct CDR3 sequences listed, roughly an eighth are singletons. The sample was PBMCs. The origin of the receptors is a human donor in good health (CMV status not recorded). Some clones in this sample may be carry-over from other donors' samples.

At least ten counts were recorded for this clonotype. The chain uses TRBV7-2 and TRBJ2-2, with 8 positions matching TRBD2. CDR1 is SGHTA and CDR2 is FQGNSA in the germline V gene. This CDR3 is 18 amino acids long. After removal of 0 bases from V and 5 bases from J, the junction contained 11 bases not matched to a gene. The chain's CDR3 is CASSLAVVASGSTGELFF. DNA of the CDR3: TGTGCCAGCAGCTTAGCCGTCGTCGCTAGCGGGTCTACCGGGGAGCTGTTTTTT.

This clonotype was picked up many times. The chain is built from TRBV6-5 and TRBJ2-7, with 7 bases identical to TRBD1. The CDR3 extends over 15 amino acids. The V and J ends lost 2 bases and 7 bases, in that order; junction bases with no gene match: 11. Germline V gene sequence: CDR1 MNHEY, CDR2 SVGAGI. CDR3 coding DNA: TGTGCCAGCAGTTACGAAGGGGGCCTCTTTAATGAGCAGTACTTC. Amino acid sequence: CASSYEGGLFNEQYF.

This clonotype was seen a few times. The chain has TRBV19 and TRBJ1-1; TRBD1 agrees at 11 bases. The germline gives CDR1 LNHDA, CDR2 SQIVND (reference sequence). There are 14 residues in the CDR3. The V gene end was trimmed by 3 bases and the J gene end by 5 bases; junction bases not matched to a gene: 2. The CDR3: CASSIGTGGTEAFF. The CDR3 DNA reads TGTGCCAGTAGTATTGGGACAGGGGGGACTGAAGCTTTCTTT.

This clonotype has only a few counts. This chain uses TRBV19 with TRBJ2-6, with TRBD2 matching 11 bases. The CDR3 is 18 residues long. Trimming took 6 bases from V and 0 from J; bases not matched to a gene: 7. Germline values: CDR1 LNHDA, CDR2 SQIVND (reference sequence). CDR3 nucleotides: TGTGCCAGTAGCCTTCCGGGACTAGCGGACTCTGGGGCCAACGTCCTGACTTTC. Its translation: CASSLPGLADSGANVLTF.

In its sample, this clonotype was seen a few times. The gene calls are TRBV5-4 and TRBJ2-7, with 7 bases that match TRBD2. V was pared by 3 bases and J by 6 bases, with 12 bases of the junction left unmatched. Germline values: CDR1 SGHNT, CDR2 YYREEE (reference sequence). There are 15 residues in the CDR3. The CDR3 protein is CASSSEHRGSGEQYF. DNA of the CDR3: TGTGCCAGCAGCTCCGAGCACCGCGGGAGTGGCGAGCAGTACTTC.

There are a few counts of this clonotype. The chain couples TRBV5-4 to TRBJ2-3, with no clear D. Per the germline V gene, CDR1 is SGHNT and CDR2 is YYREEE (reference sequence). The CDR3 extends over 14 amino acids. Trimming took 4 bases from V and 4 from J, leaving 13 bases between them. CDR3 nucleotides: TGTGCCAGCAGCCTTAACCCGGGTGCAGATACGCAGTATTTT. This gives the protein CASSLNPGADTQYF.

This clonotype was observed many times. The rearrangement uses TRBV11-2 and TRBJ1-1; tentative D call: TRBD1 (5 bases). Trimming left V 1 base short and J 5 bases short, with 17 bases between. CDR1 SGHAT and CDR2 FQNNGV come from the germline V gene. The CDR3 runs to 16 residues. The CDR3 is CASSLAGIGKGTEAFF. The CDR3, as DNA: TGTGCCAGCAGCTTAGCAGGGATCGGGAAGGGAACTGAAGCTTTCTTT.

This chain links TRBV5-4 with TRBJ2-3, with TRBD2 identical over 14 bases. J gave up 1 base and V 4 bases, and 5 bases lay outside the gene matches. Germline assignment: CDR1 SGHNT and CDR2 YYREEE (reference sequence). This CDR3 region has 17 residues. CDR3 residues: CASSLSGLAGGTDTQYF. The CDR3 coding sequence is TGTGCCAGCAGCCTGTCGGGACTAGCGGGAGGCACAGATACGCAGTATTTT.